This passage covers 3 T cell receptor beta chains from one sample sequenced in a study of T cell repertoires in cytomegalovirus infection. TCRdb processed the reads anew with MiXCR; each CDR3 protein has one entry. Of some 220,000 distinct CDR3 sequences listed, around 6.4% are singletons. The sequencing sample was made of PBMCs. The receptors stem from a human donor in good health (CMV status not recorded). Some clones in this sample may be carry-over from other donors' samples.

This clonotype was observed at least ten times. This CDR3 reads CASAGHLFSGANVLTF. CDR3 in DNA: TGTGCCAGCGCGGGACACCTCTTCTCTGGGGCCAACGTCCTGACTTTC. The V call is TRBV6-5, the J call TRBJ2-6, with D tentatively TRBD1 or TRBD2 (6 bases each). The CDR3 runs 16 residues. Per the germline V gene, CDR1 is MNHEY and CDR2 is SVGAGI. Trimming removed 8 bases at V and 0 bases at J, with 14 bases between.

This clonotype was counted ten times or more. The rearrangement uses TRBV7-2 and TRBJ2-3, with 8 nucleotides matching TRBD2. Germline CDR1 reads SGHTA; CDR2 reads FQGNSA. Trimming at V came to 5 bases and at J to 5 bases, leaving 9 bases not matched to a gene. The CDR3 is 15 amino acids. CDR3 amino acids: CASSLISGGGDTQYF. CDR3 DNA sequence: TGTGCCAGCAGCCTAATATCCGGGGGGGGAGATACGCAGTATTTT.

At least ten counts were recorded for this clonotype. The chain employs TRBV20-1 and TRBJ2-7, with TRBD1 as a possible D gene (5 bases). Germline values: CDR1 DFQATT, CDR2 SNEGSKA (reference sequence). V was pared by 6 bases and J by 2 bases, with 23 bases between. CDR3 length: 16 residues. CDR3 in DNA: TGCAGTGCAAAGAGATTTGGGGCCCAGGTAGCCTACGAGCAGTACTTC. Translating it yields CSAKRFGAQVAYEQYF.